This T cell receptor beta chain was documented in a study of cytomegalovirus exposure and HLA in healthy donors. Primers: 60 Vbeta forward and 13 Jbeta reverse. The repertoire was sequenced with immunoSEQ multiplex PCR; TCRdb's copy has only in-frame clones and lacks some. The data hold approximately 300,000 clones, with 75% to 90% observed a single time. Healthy bone marrow donors supplied every sample. The J segment lost 5 bases and the V segment lost 6 bases, leaving 9 bases of the junction unmatched. The CDR3 sequence is 16 residues long. Per the germline V gene, CDR1 is MDHEN and CDR2 is SYDVKM. The receptor was derived from a girl between 2 and 10 years old in good health and CMV-seronegative. The specimen was PBMCs. The rearrangement uses TRBV28 and TRBJ1-6; 8 positions match TRBD1. The CDR3 reads CASSRGQGKNNSPLHF. DNA for the CDR3: TGTGCCAGCAGCCGTGGACAGGGAAAAAATAATTCACCCCTCCACTTT.